Presented here are 30 T cell receptor beta chains from one specimen sequenced in a study of OX40 agonist ivuxolimab in advanced cancers. Profiling relied on immunoSEQ multiplex PCR, and the TCRdb table lists in-frame clones only, not all of them. Counted here are under 40,000 clones, under 90% occurring once; the ten biggest clones make up over 1.1%. The source material was CD4+ or CD8+ T cells sorted from blood, sampled in a trial of the OX40 agonist ivuxolimab. The source is an adult with an advanced solid tumor such as melanoma, head and neck, liver or kidney cancer.

CDR3 nucleotide sequence: TGTGCCAGCAGACTGACTAGCGGGAATCCCGGGGAGCTGTTTTTT. It translates to CASRLTSGNPGELFF. The rearrangement uses TRBV7-8 and TRBJ2-2; 11 nucleotides align to TRBD2. CDR3 size: 15 residues. CDR1 is SGHVS, CDR2 FQNEAQ, per germline. The V gene end was trimmed by 6 bases and the J gene end by 6 bases; junction bases not matched to a gene: 6.

This clone was counted only a few times. The CDR3 sequence is CAWSVTGSSKAKNIQYF. CDR3 nucleotides: TGTGCCTGGAGTGTGACAGGAAGCTCCAAAGCCAAAAACATTCAGTACTTC. The chain has TRBV30 and TRBJ2-4; D is perhaps TRBD1 (6 bases). The CDR3 has 17 residues. The germline gives CDR1 GTSNPN, CDR2 SVGIG (reference sequence). Trimming left V 0 bases short and J 0 bases short, with 15 bases between.

The chain uses TRBV6-6 and TRBJ2-5; D unclear. Germline V CDR1 and CDR2: MNHNY, SVGAGI (reference sequence). The ends were cut back, 6 bases at V and 3 bases at J, with 5 bases in the middle. The CDR3 contains 11 residues. CDR3 sequence (DNA): TGTGCCAGCAGCTTAAAAGAGACCCAGTACTTC. It yields the protein CASSLKETQYF.

This chain uses TRBV13 with TRBJ2-7, with 7 bases lining up with TRBD2. Germline assignment: CDR1 PRHDT and CDR2 FYEKMQ (reference sequence). V was pared by 4 bases and J by 4 bases, with 13 bases of the junction left unmatched. The CDR3 has 16 amino acids. Here the CDR3 DNA reads TGTGCCAGCAGCTCCACCTACTCCGCGGGAGATTACGAGCAGTACTTC. Its translation: CASSSTYSAGDYEQYF.

This chain connects TRBV4-3 to TRBJ1-6, with D perhaps matching TRBD1 (6 bases). The CDR3 is made up of 13 amino acids. CDR1 and CDR2 from the germline V gene are LGHNA and YSLEER. Trimming left V 4 bases short and J 13 bases short, with 14 bases between. The CDR3 coding sequence is TGCGCCAGCAGCCCTGAGCAGGGGAGGCCCCTCCACTTT. Amino acid sequence: CASSPEQGRPLHF.

The chain is built from TRBV2 and TRBJ1-1, with TRBD1 identical over 8 bases. V trimming: 4 bases; J trimming: 1 base; junction bases outside the gene matches: 2. CDR3 length: 14 amino acids. Per the germline V gene, CDR1 is SNHLY and CDR2 is FYNNEI. CDR3 in amino acids: CASSVQGANTEAFF. In DNA form, the CDR3 reads TGTGCCAGCAGTGTCCAGGGGGCGAACACTGAAGCTTTCTTT.

The chain joins TRBV28 to TRBJ2-2; D uncertain. Between the trimmed V and J ends, which lost 9 bases and 4 bases, there was a span of 12 bases. Germline V gene data show CDR1 as MDHEN and CDR2 as SYDVKM. The CDR3 has 13 residues. CDR3 loop: CASRNGVTGELFF. DNA for the CDR3: TGTGCCAGTCGAAACGGAGTCACCGGGGAGCTGTTTTTT. The entire variable domain, with the rest obtained from reference TRBV28 and TRBJ2-2, is as follows: DVKVTQSSRYLVKRTGEKVFLECVQDMDHENMFWYRQDPGLGLRLIYFSYDVKMKEKGDIPEGYSVSREKKERFSLILESASTNQTSMYLCASRNGVTGELFFGEGSRLTVL.

The rearrangement joins TRBV7-8 to TRBJ2-2; 10 bases map to TRBD2. V lost 5 bases, J lost 0 bases, and 3 bases stayed unmatched. Per germline, CDR1 SGHVS and CDR2 FQNEAQ. The CDR3 consists of 16 residues. CDR3 residues: CASSPSGSSNTGELFF. The CDR3 coding sequence is TGTGCCAGCAGCCCTAGCGGGAGCTCGAACACCGGGGAGCTGTTTTTT.

V usage is TRBV6-6 and J usage is TRBJ1-2; D is perhaps TRBD1 (6 bases). There are 12 residues in the CDR3. Germline CDR1 and CDR2: MNHNY and SVGAGI (reference sequence). Trimming shortened V by 8 bases and J by 8 bases, and 15 bases separated the two germline ends. CDR3 in amino acids: CASLDRIEGYTF. CDR3 nucleotide sequence: TGTGCCAGCCTAGACAGGATAGAAGGCTACACCTTC.

This rearrangement joins TRBV4-3 to TRBJ2-1, with no clear D. CDR3 length equals 15 residues. V was cut by 5 bases and J by 5 bases, with 16 bases left in between. The germline CDR1 and CDR2 sequences are LGHNA and YSLEER. CDR3 DNA: TGCGCCAGCAGCTCATCCCTTGGTCGTGACAATGAGCAGTTCTTC. Protein product: CASSSSLGRDNEQFF.

This clone was picked up one time. The chain joins TRBV10-3 to TRBJ1-5, with 7 bases matching TRBD1. The germline CDR1 and CDR2 sequences are ENHRY and SYGVKD. This CDR3 contains 11 residues. The CDR3 spells CFDRDGQPQHF. In DNA, the CDR3 is TGTTTCGACAGGGACGGGCAGCCCCAGCATTTT.

The CDR3 spells CASSIGGSRETQYF. In DNA form, the CDR3 reads TGTGCCAGTAGTATAGGTGGGAGTCGGGAGACCCAGTACTTC. The chain joins TRBV19 to TRBJ2-5; a possible D gene is TRBD2 (5 bases). The germline V gene has CDR1 LNHDA and CDR2 SQIVND (reference sequence). The V and J ends lost 1 base and 5 bases respectively, with 11 bases between them. This CDR3 has 14 residues.

The chain links TRBV11-2 to TRBJ2-3, with no clear D. The CDR3 consists of 15 residues. Germline CDR1 is SGHAT and CDR2 is FQNNGV. Between the trimmed V and J ends, which lost 5 bases and 2 bases, there was a span of 14 bases. CDR3 sequence reads: CASSQNPSITDTQYF. The CDR3 nucleotides read TGTGCCAGCAGCCAAAACCCCAGCATCACAGATACGCAGTATTTT.

This chain connects TRBV6-1 to TRBJ1-6; the D gene is possibly TRBD1 (6 bases). The CDR3 sequence is 15 residues long. In germline, CDR1 is MNHNS, CDR2 SASEGT. Trimming removed 3 bases at V and 10 bases at J, with 16 bases between. The CDR3 coding sequence is TGTGCCAGCAGTGAGCCTCCTCGGGGGCAATCACCCCTCCACTTT. Amino acid sequence: CASSEPPRGQSPLHF.

V gene TRBV6-6 combines with J gene TRBJ2-2; perhaps D is TRBD1 or TRBD2 (5 bases each). Germline assignment: CDR1 MNHNY and CDR2 SVGAGI (reference sequence). V shed 7 bases and J shed 7 bases, with 16 bases lying between them. The length of the CDR3 is 14 residues. The CDR3 loop is CASIAGTKYGELFF. CDR3 DNA sequence: TGTGCCAGCATTGCAGGGACCAAATACGGGGAGCTGTTTTTT.

The chain has TRBV15 and TRBJ1-6, with TRBD1 matching 9 bases. The CDR3 sequence is 14 residues long. After removal of 5 bases from V and 6 bases from J, the junction contained 2 bases not matched to a gene. Germline CDR1 LNHNV, CDR2 YYDKDF (reference sequence). The CDR3 spells CATSGQGINSPLHF. In DNA, the CDR3 is TGTGCCACCAGCGGACAGGGGATTAATTCACCCCTCCACTTT.

CDR3 DNA: TGTGCCAGCAGCTTAGGCGGGGGGGGTTACAATGAGCAGTTCTTC. Its translation: CASSLGGGGYNEQFF. The chain has TRBV5-6 and TRBJ2-1; 9 bases fit TRBD2. This CDR3 comprises 15 residues. CDR1 and CDR2 (germline): SGHDT, YYEEEE. V dropped 2 bases and J dropped 4; count of bases not matched to a gene: 4. Together with reference TRBV5-6 and TRBJ2-1, the CDR3 gives the full variable domain: DAGVTQSPTHLIKTRGQQVTLRCSPKSGHDTVSWYQQALGQGPQFIFQYYEEEERQRGNFPDRFSGHQFPNYSSELNVNALLLGDSALYLCASSLGGGGYNEQFFGPGTRLTVL.

The genes are TRBV5-4 and TRBJ1-2, with D maybe TRBD1 (6 bases). With 5 bases removed from V and 2 bases from J, the gap between germline ends came to 10 bases. The CDR3 covers 13 residues. Germline V gene sequence: CDR1 SGHNT, CDR2 YYREEE (reference sequence). In DNA form, the CDR3 reads TGTGCCAGCAGTCCCGGACAGAACTATGGCTACACCTTC. The encoded protein is CASSPGQNYGYTF.

V and J are TRBV7-9 and TRBJ1-1; no reliable D call. V was cut by 3 bases and J by 1 base, with 6 bases left in between. There are 13 residues in the CDR3. Germline values: CDR1 SEHNR, CDR2 FQNEAQ (reference sequence). The CDR3 protein is CASSFGKNTEAFF. The CDR3 DNA follows: TGTGCCAGCAGCTTTGGCAAGAACACTGAAGCTTTCTTT. Full variable domain (outside the CDR3, taken from reference TRBV7-9 and TRBJ1-1): DTGVSQNPRHKITKRGQNVTFRCDPISEHNRLYWYRQTLGQGPEFLTYFQNEAQLEKSRLLSDRFSAERPKGSFSTLEIQRTEQGDSAMYLCASSFGKNTEAFFGQGTRLTVV.

This clone was counted only a few times. The J gene is TRBJ2-7, the V gene TRBV18, with TRBD1 matching over 9 bases. CDR1 KGHSH and CDR2 LQKENI come from the germline V gene. The CDR3 has 15 amino acids. V dropped 2 bases and J dropped 5; count of bases not matched to a gene: 7. CDR3 in amino acids: CASSPKGQGLDEQYF. The CDR3 nucleotides read TGTGCCAGCTCACCAAAGGGACAGGGCTTAGACGAGCAGTACTTC.

This clone was counted between two and nine times. The V and J genes are TRBV4-3 and TRBJ2-5; D tentatively reads TRBD1 or TRBD2 (5 bases each). Trimming left V 3 bases short and J 2 bases short, with 13 bases between. Germline CDR1 reads LGHNA; CDR2 reads YSLEER. There are 15 residues in the CDR3. DNA of the CDR3: TGCGCCAGCAGCCAGACCGGGACCCCTCAAGAGACCCAGTACTTC. Encoded protein: CASSQTGTPQETQYF.

The V call is TRBV15, the J call TRBJ1-1; D is perhaps TRBD1 (6 bases). This CDR3 has 13 residues. The ends were cut back, 2 bases at V and 4 bases at J, with 8 bases in the middle. Germline CDR1 reads LNHNV; CDR2 reads YYDKDF (reference sequence). The CDR3 DNA reads TGTGCCACCAGCAGAAGAGGGGGCACTGAAGCTTTCTTT. Translated: CATSRRGGTEAFF. Using reference TRBV15 and TRBJ1-1 for the parts outside the CDR3, the full variable domain is DAMVIQNPRYQVTQFGKPVTLSCSQTLNHNVMYWYQQKSSQAPKLLFHYYDKDFNNEADTPDNFQSRRPNTSFCFLDIRSPGLGDTAMYLCATSRRGGTEAFFGQGTRLTVV.

The V and J genes are TRBV6-1 and TRBJ1-1; D remains ambiguous. With 5 bases removed from V and 5 bases from J, the gap between germline ends came to 12 bases. Germline V gene data show CDR1 as MNHNS and CDR2 as SASEGT. CDR3 length equals 13 residues. In DNA form, the CDR3 reads TGTGCCAGCAGTTTCCGGGTAAATACTGAAGCTTTCTTT. It specifies CASSFRVNTEAFF.

V gene TRBV27 combines with J gene TRBJ2-7; no reliable D call. Germline lookup yields CDR1 MNHEY and CDR2 SMNVEV (reference sequence). This CDR3 has 15 residues. Trimming removed 3 bases from V and 0 bases from J, with 12 bases in between. This CDR3 is CASSFGEHSSYEQYF. The CDR3 DNA reads TGTGCCAGCAGTTTTGGGGAACACAGCTCCTACGAGCAGTACTTC.

The V and J genes are TRBV11-2 and TRBJ1-3; 7 nucleotides line up with TRBD1. The CDR3 spans 15 residues. Germline loops: CDR1 SGHAT, CDR2 FQNNGV. The V segment lost 5 bases and the J segment 0 bases; nucleotides outside the gene matches: 4. The CDR3 region is CASSTRTGSGNTIYF. In DNA, the CDR3 is TGTGCCAGCAGCACCCGGACAGGCTCTGGAAACACCATATATTTT.

The genes are TRBV5-1 and TRBJ1-2; D ambiguous. The CDR3 is 13 amino acids. Germline loops: CDR1 SGHRS, CDR2 YFSETQ. Trimming removed 4 bases at V and 8 bases at J, with 15 bases between. The CDR3 loop is CASSHQTGPGYTF. CDR3 bases: TGCGCCAGCAGCCACCAAACCGGGCCCGGCTACACCTTC.

The chain couples TRBV7-2 to TRBJ2-2; D possibly uses TRBD1 or TRBD2 (5 bases each). The CDR3 runs 14 residues. Germline CDR1 and CDR2: SGHTA and FQGNSA. The germline V and J ends were trimmed by 5 bases and 4 bases, with 11 bases remaining between them. The DNA for the CDR3 is TGTGCCAGCAGCCGGGGACCCCCCACCGGGGAGCTGTTTTTT. It yields the protein CASSRGPPTGELFF.

This chain links TRBV10-2 with TRBJ2-7; 8 bases map to TRBD2. Germline assignment: CDR1 WSHSY and CDR2 SAAADI. With V trimmed by 6 bases and J by 4 bases, 14 bases remained unmatched. The CDR3 is 16 amino acids. The CDR3: CASRGPLPGGPYEQYF. The CDR3, as DNA: TGCGCCAGCAGGGGCCCCCTTCCGGGAGGGCCGTACGAGCAGTACTTC.

The rearrangement joins TRBV7-2 to TRBJ2-5; 7 nucleotides line up with TRBD2. Per germline, CDR1 SGHTA and CDR2 FQGNSA. CDR3 length equals 15 residues. The ends lost 5 bases at V and 9 bases at J; junction bases unmatched: 15. CDR3 coding DNA: TGTGCCAGCAGCCCCGGACCGAGCTCCCGGGGGGCCCAGTACTTC. Protein sequence: CASSPGPSSRGAQYF.

The V and J genes are TRBV7-9 and TRBJ2-1; 9 bases agree with TRBD1. The CDR3 runs to 15 residues. V gave up 3 bases and J gave up 6 bases; unmatched junction bases: 6. Germline loops: CDR1 SEHNR, CDR2 FQNEAQ (reference sequence). CDR3 DNA sequence: TGTGCCAGCAGCTTCGGGACAGGGATGCGCAATGAGCAGTTCTTC. Protein: CASSFGTGMRNEQFF.